One and the same sample provided the 4 T cell receptor beta chains below, sequenced in a study of T cells in Graves' hyperthyroidism and ophthalmopathy. Amplification of TCR beta CDR3 regions was performed using RNA transcripts as template. First-round RT-PCR of the TCR CDR3 relied on the HTBI primer set. TCRdb redid the calling of the multiplex PCR reads with MiXCR, one entry per CDR3 protein. This sample yields approximately 360,000 distinct CDR3 sequences, of which approximately 25% are seen a single time; roughly 80% belongs to the top ten. The sample was blood. These receptor sequences come from a man between 50 and 59 years old with Graves' hyperthyroidism.

This clonotype was seen at least ten times. The rearrangement links TRBV27 to TRBJ2-7; no clear D gene. The ends were cut back, 6 bases at V and 0 bases at J, with 12 bases in the middle. Germline CDR1 reads MNHEY; CDR2 reads SMNVEV (reference sequence). There are 14 residues in the CDR3. CDR3 sequence (DNA): TGTGCCAGCAGGGAATTTGTGGGCTCCTACGAGCAGTACTTC. It is translated as CASREFVGSYEQYF.

The chain couples TRBV6-1 to TRBJ2-1; 10 bases are a match to TRBD2. This CDR3 has 14 residues. Germline-derived CDR1 and CDR2 are MNHNS and SASEGT. The ends lost 3 bases at V and 9 bases at J; junction bases unmatched: 5. This CDR3 is CASSDLAGEAEQFF. The CDR3 coding sequence is TGTGCCAGCAGTGATCTAGCGGGAGAAGCTGAGCAGTTCTTC.

The chain couples TRBV12-3 or TRBV12-4 to TRBJ1-4; 8 nucleotides align to TRBD1. J was trimmed by 7 bases and V by 6 bases; bases with no gene match: 10. The CDR3 consists of 15 residues. As DNA, the CDR3 is TGTGCCAGCAGCGATCGGACAGGGCGGTTTGAAAAACTGTTTTTT. It specifies CASSDRTGRFEKLFF.

This clonotype was observed a few times. V and J are TRBV4-1 and TRBJ2-3; 8 nucleotides align to TRBD2. The CDR3 extends over 15 amino acids. In germline, CDR1 is MGHRA, CDR2 YSYEKL. Unmatched junction bases numbered 9, after V lost 0 bases and J lost 10 bases. The CDR3, as DNA: TGCGCCAGCAGCCAAGATGGGATCGGGAGGGACGCGCAGTATTTT. Its protein is CASSQDGIGRDAQYF.